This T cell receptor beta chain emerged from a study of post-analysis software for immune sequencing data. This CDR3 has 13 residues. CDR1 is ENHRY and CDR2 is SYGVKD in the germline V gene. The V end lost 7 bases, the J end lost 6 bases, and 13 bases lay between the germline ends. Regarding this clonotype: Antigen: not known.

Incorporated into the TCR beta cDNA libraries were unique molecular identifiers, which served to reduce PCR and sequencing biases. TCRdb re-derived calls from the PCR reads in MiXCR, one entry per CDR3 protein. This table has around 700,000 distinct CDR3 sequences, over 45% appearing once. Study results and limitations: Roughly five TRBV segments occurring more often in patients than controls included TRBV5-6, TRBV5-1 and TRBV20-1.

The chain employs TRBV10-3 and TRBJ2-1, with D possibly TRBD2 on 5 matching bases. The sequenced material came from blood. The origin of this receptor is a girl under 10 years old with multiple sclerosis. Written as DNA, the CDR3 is TGTGCCATCACCGGGAACAGCCTCAATGAGCAGTTCTTC. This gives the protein CAITGNSLNEQFF.